The sequence of this T cell receptor (beta chain) was determined in a study of shared clonotypes between healthy human individuals. Background on the study: A donor's plate count was three for CD4 naive and three for CD4 memory; CD8 naive had two and CD8 memory one.

V was pared by 6 bases and J by 0 bases, with 17 bases of the junction left unmatched. This CDR3 comprises 19 residues. Germline lookup yields CDR1 ENHRY and CDR2 SYGVKD. Assay: immunoSEQ multiplex PCR; the TCRdb copy retains only in-frame clones and omits some. The table records around 700,000 clones, about 74% of them present only once. This clonotype was sampled from a woman in her thirties in good health. The chain couples TRBV10-3 to TRBJ1-1; TRBD1 aligns across 9 bases. Sequencing was carried out using memory CD4+ T cells sorted from blood. Subset reported: CD45RA-negative fraction. DNA for the CDR3: TGTGCCATCAGGTCGAACAGGGGGCAGTGGTTCGAAATGAACACTGAAGCTTTCTTT. This translates into CAIRSNRGQWFEMNTEAFF.